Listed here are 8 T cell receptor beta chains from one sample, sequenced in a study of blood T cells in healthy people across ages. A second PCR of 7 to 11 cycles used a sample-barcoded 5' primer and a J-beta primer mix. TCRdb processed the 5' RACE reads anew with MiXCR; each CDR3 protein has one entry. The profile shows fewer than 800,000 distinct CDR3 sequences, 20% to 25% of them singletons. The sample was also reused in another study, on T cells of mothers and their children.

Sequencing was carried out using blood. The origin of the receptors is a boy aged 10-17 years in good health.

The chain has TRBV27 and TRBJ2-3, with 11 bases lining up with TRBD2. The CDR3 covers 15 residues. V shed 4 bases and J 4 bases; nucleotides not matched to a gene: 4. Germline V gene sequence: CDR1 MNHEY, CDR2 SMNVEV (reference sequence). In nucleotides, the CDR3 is TGTGCCAGCAGTTCCCTTAGCGGGGGGGCAGATACGCAGTATTTT. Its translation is CASSSLSGGADTQYF.

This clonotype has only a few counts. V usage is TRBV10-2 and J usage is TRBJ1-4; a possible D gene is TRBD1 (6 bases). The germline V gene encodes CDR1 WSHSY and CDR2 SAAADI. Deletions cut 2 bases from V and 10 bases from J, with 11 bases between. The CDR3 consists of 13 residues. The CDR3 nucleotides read TGCGCCAGCAGTGAGGGGGGCAAGGGAAAACTGTTTTTT. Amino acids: CASSEGGKGKLFF.

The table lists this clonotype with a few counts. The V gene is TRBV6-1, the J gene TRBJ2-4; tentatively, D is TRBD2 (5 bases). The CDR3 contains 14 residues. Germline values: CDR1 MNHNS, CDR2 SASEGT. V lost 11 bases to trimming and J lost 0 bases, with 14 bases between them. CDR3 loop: CALAPILAKNIQYF. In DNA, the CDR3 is TGTGCCCTAGCCCCCATCCTAGCCAAAAACATTCAGTACTTC.

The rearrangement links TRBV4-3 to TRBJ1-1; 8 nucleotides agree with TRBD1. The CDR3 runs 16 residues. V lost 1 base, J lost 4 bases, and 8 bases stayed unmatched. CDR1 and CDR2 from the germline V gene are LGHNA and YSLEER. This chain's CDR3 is CASSQGADRVGTEAFF. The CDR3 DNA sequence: TGCGCCAGCAGCCAAGGAGCGGACAGGGTAGGCACTGAAGCTTTCTTT.

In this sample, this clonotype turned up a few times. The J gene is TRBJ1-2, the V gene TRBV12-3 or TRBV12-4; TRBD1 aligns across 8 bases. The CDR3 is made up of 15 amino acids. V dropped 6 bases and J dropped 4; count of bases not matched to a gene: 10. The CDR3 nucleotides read TGTGCCAGCAGCGAGGGGGCAGGGGGCCCCTATGGCTACACCTTC. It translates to CASSEGAGGPYGYTF.

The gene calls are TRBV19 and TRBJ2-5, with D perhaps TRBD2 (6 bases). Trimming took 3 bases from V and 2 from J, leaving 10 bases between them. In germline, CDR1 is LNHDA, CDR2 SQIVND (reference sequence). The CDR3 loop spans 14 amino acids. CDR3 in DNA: TGTGCCAGTAGTATGGGTAGCGGTCAAGAGACCCAGTACTTC. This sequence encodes CASSMGSGQETQYF.

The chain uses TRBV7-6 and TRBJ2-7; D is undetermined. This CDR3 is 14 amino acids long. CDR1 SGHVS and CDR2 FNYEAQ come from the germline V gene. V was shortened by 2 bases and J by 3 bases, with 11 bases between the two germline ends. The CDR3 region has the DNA TGTGCCAGCAGCTTAATGGGTAATATCTACGAGCAGTACTTC. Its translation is CASSLMGNIYEQYF.

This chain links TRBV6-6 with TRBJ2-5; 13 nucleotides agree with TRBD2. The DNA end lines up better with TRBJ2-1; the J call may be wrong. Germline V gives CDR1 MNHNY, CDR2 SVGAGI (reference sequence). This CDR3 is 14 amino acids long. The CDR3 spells CASTTLAGGQKQFF. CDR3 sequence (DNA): TGTGCCAGCACTACACTAGCGGGAGGGCAAAAGCAGTTCTTC.